The 21 T cell receptor beta chains given below trace back to one sample, sequenced in a study of blood T cell repertoires in COVID-19. Assay used: immunoSEQ multiplex PCR; TCRdb lists only in-frame clones, some missing. The sample comprises 50,000 or so clones, roughly 84% of which are singletons, and 15% to 20% rests with the top ten. The sample consisted of peripheral blood. The receptors shown here come from a human donor with active COVID-19. The donor label of this sample is uncertain.

The V gene is TRBV3-1 (or the pseudogene TRBV3-2), the J gene TRBJ2-1, with TRBD2 matching 8 bases. CDR1 is LGHDT and CDR2 is YNNKEL in the germline V gene (reference sequence). This CDR3 is built from 14 residues. For the CDR3, the DNA is TGTCCCCCCGGGACTAGTTGGGGGAACAATGAGCAGTTCTTC. Its translation: CPPGTSWGNNEQFF.

This chain uses TRBV5-1 with TRBJ2-1, with 7 positions matching TRBD2. After removal of 3 bases from V and 7 bases from J, the junction contained 13 bases not matched to a gene. This CDR3 has 16 residues. In germline, CDR1 is SGHRS, CDR2 YFSETQ. The CDR3 spells CASSSSRTSLSNEQFF. In DNA, the CDR3 is TGCGCCAGCAGCTCCAGCCGGACTAGTTTGAGTAATGAGCAGTTCTTC.

The genes are TRBV5-1 and TRBJ2-3; TRBD2 aligns across 14 bases. With V trimmed by 4 bases and J by 5 bases, 9 bases remained unmatched. Germline assignment: CDR1 SGHRS and CDR2 YFSETQ. CDR3 length: 17 amino acids. For the CDR3, the DNA is TGCGCCAGCAGCCTGGTCGGACTAGCGGGGGGCGGAGATACGCAGTATTTT. Amino acids: CASSLVGLAGGGDTQYF.

On this clone itself: This sample includes further DNA sequences coding for the same CDR3. J is TRBJ1-2 and V is TRBV19, with TRBD1 matching over 7 bases. V lost 4 bases, J lost 2 bases, and 4 bases stayed unmatched. Germline CDR1 and CDR2: LNHDA and SQIVND (reference sequence). The CDR3 is 14 residues long. Written as DNA, the CDR3 is TGTGCCAGTAGTAGACAGGGTTCAAACTATGGCTACACCTTC. This gives the protein CASSRQGSNYGYTF.

This clone was observed a few times. The chain employs TRBV12-3 or TRBV12-4 and TRBJ1-1; D remains unclear. The CDR3 loop spans 12 amino acids. The ends were cut back, 4 bases at V and 11 bases at J, with 14 bases in the middle. This CDR3 is CASSSYSFYAFF. CDR3 bases: TGTGCCAGCAGTTCATATTCCTTCTACGCTTTCTTT.

About this clone itself: Different DNA sequences within this sample yield the same CDR3. The rearrangement links TRBV10-3 to TRBJ1-3; a weak D match, TRBD1 (6 bases). CDR3 length: 13 residues. CDR1 and CDR2 from the germline V gene are ENHRY and SYGVKD. V lost 6 bases and J lost 0, with 6 bases in between. CDR3 protein: CAIRDSSGNTIYF. The CDR3 region has the DNA TGTGCCATCAGGGACAGCTCTGGAAACACCATATATTTT.

This chain joins TRBV14 and TRBJ2-1, with 10 bases identical to TRBD2. From germline, CDR1 is SGHDN and CDR2 FVKESK. This CDR3 has 14 amino acids. Losses at the gene ends were 7 bases for V and 9 bases for J; bases not matched to a gene: 9. CDR3 sequence: CASKSGGAHIEQFF. In DNA, the CDR3 is TGTGCCAGCAAGAGCGGGGGGGCCCACATTGAGCAGTTCTTC.

This chain joins TRBV21-1 and TRBJ1-2; the tabulated D call, TRBD1, remains unverified against the DNA. TRBV21-1 is recorded as a pseudogene. This CDR3 contains 12 residues. The CDR3 bases are TGTGCCAGCAGCAAATTAGGGGCGGGCTACACCTTC. As protein: CASSKLGAGYTF.

The chain joins TRBV25-1 to TRBJ1-2; no firm D call. The V gene lost 5 bases and the J gene lost 2 bases, with 15 bases spanning the gap. Germline CDR1 reads MGHDK; CDR2 reads SYGVNS. The CDR3 extends over 15 amino acids. CDR3 DNA: TGTGCCAGCAGTCAAACCGGGAGTTTCAACTATGGCTACACCTTC. It is translated as CASSQTGSFNYGYTF.

A single count supports this clone. This chain joins TRBV7-2 and TRBJ2-3; 12 positions agree with TRBD2. The CDR3 has 16 amino acids. V shed 3 bases and J 0 bases; nucleotides not matched to a gene: 1. Germline V lookup: CDR1 SGHTA, CDR2 FQGNSA. The CDR3 coding sequence is TGTGCCAGCAGCTTCGGACTAGCGGGGAGCACAGATACGCAGTATTTT. Protein: CASSFGLAGSTDTQYF.

The chain recombines TRBV7-3 with TRBJ2-1; possible D gene TRBD1, 5 bases. Germline V gene data show CDR1 as SGHTA and CDR2 as FQGTGA. Trimming stripped 5 bases from V and 4 bases from J, with 9 bases between. CDR3 length: 13 amino acids. The CDR3 DNA sequence: TGTGCCAGCAGCGTACAGGTGTACAATGAGCAGTTCTTC. Amino acids: CASSVQVYNEQFF.

The rearrangement joins TRBV6-5 to TRBJ1-1; D not resolved. Germline-derived CDR1 and CDR2 are MNHEY and SVGAGI. This CDR3 comprises 13 residues. Trimming pared 5 bases from V and 2 bases from J, leaving 9 bases between. This chain's CDR3 is CASSPVSNTEAFF. The DNA of the CDR3 is TGTGCCAGCAGTCCTGTCAGTAACACTGAAGCTTTCTTT.

The count of this clone is one. The rearrangement links TRBV24-1 to TRBJ1-4, with TRBD1 as a possible D gene (6 bases). The CDR3 is made up of 11 amino acids. Per germline, CDR1 KGHDR and CDR2 SFDVKD. The CDR3 loop reads CATGGREKLFF. The CDR3 DNA is TGTGCGACGGGGGGGCGCGAAAAACTGTTTTTT.

The chain joins TRBV12-5 to TRBJ1-1; 10 positions match TRBD1. Trimming removed 5 bases from V and 3 bases from J; junction bases left unmatched: 3. The CDR3 is 14 residues long. The germline V gene has CDR1 LGHNT and CDR2 FRNRAP. For the CDR3, the DNA is TGTGCTAGTGGTCGACAGGGGGCGTACACTGAAGCTTTCTTT. Its translation is CASGRQGAYTEAFF.

The chain couples TRBV7-2 to TRBJ2-2; possible D gene TRBD2, 5 bases. The CDR3 covers 14 residues. The germline V and J ends were trimmed by 6 bases and 5 bases, with 13 bases remaining between them. CDR1 SGHTA and CDR2 FQGNSA come from the germline V gene. CDR3 sequence: CASRKDSSTGELFF. The CDR3 DNA follows: TGTGCCAGCAGAAAGGACTCCTCAACCGGGGAGCTGTTTTTT. Variable domain in full (rest from reference TRBV7-2 and TRBJ2-2): GAGVSQSPSNKVTEKGKDVELRCDPISGHTALYWYRQSLGQGLEFLIYFQGNSAPDKSGLPSDRFSAERTGGSVSTLTIQRTQQEDSAVYLCASRKDSSTGELFFGEGSRLTVL.

The count of this clone is one. The chain joins TRBV6-2 or TRBV6-3 to TRBJ2-3, with D maybe TRBD2 (5 bases). CDR1 MNHEY and CDR2 SVGEGT come from the germline V gene. This CDR3 is built from 18 residues. V gave up 1 base and J gave up 0 bases, with 17 bases separating them. In DNA, the CDR3 is TGTGCCAGCAGTTACTTAGCTAGCAGAATACGAAGCACAGATACGCAGTATTTT. Translated: CASSYLASRIRSTDTQYF.

V usage is TRBV20-1 and J usage is TRBJ2-3; 7 positions agree with TRBD2. Germline CDR1 DFQATT, CDR2 SNEGSKA (reference sequence). The CDR3 consists of 15 residues. The trim removed 3 bases at V and 2 bases at J, leaving 8 bases unmatched. CDR3 loop: CSASGSSGITDTQYF. CDR3 coding DNA: TGCAGTGCTAGTGGGTCTAGCGGAATCACAGATACGCAGTATTTT.

This clone appeared a single time. J is TRBJ2-5 and V is TRBV2; unclear D gene. CDR3 length: 12 residues. CDR1 and CDR2 from the germline V gene are SNHLY and FYNNEI. V lost 6 bases and J lost 3, with 8 bases in between. In DNA form, the CDR3 reads TGTGCCAGCAGCGAGATGGAAGAGACCCAGTACTTC. Translation: CASSEMEETQYF.

In its sample, this clone was seen many times. The V and J genes are TRBV4-2 and TRBJ2-3; 12 nucleotides agree with TRBD2. CDR1 is LGHNA and CDR2 is YNFKEQ in the germline V gene. This CDR3 is built from 16 residues. The V segment lost 0 bases and the J segment 4 bases; nucleotides outside the gene matches: 2. CDR3: CASSQDASGGADTQYF. DNA of the CDR3: TGTGCCAGCAGCCAAGATGCTAGCGGGGGGGCAGATACGCAGTATTTT.

The chain uses TRBV7-9 and TRBJ2-1; 12 nucleotides align to TRBD2. The germline gives CDR1 SEHNR, CDR2 FQNEAQ (reference sequence). V trimming: 0 bases; J trimming: 6 bases; junction bases outside the gene matches: 9. The CDR3 extends over 18 amino acids. Here the CDR3 DNA reads TGTGCCAGCAGCTTAGCCCCGCCGCTAGCGGGGGGGCCCAATGAGCAGTTCTTC. This codes for CASSLAPPLAGGPNEQFF.

V is TRBV18 and J is TRBJ1-6; a possible D gene is TRBD1 (5 bases). This CDR3 has 15 amino acids. Germline V CDR1 and CDR2: KGHSH, LQKENI. V was shortened by 2 bases and J by 4 bases, with 9 bases between the two germline ends. The CDR3 sequence is CASSPSPGYNSPLHF. The CDR3 coding sequence is TGTGCCAGCTCACCATCACCAGGGTATAATTCACCCCTCCACTTT.